The rows below give T cell receptor beta chains drawn from one sample of a study of blood T cell repertoires in COVID-19. Only in-frame clones appear in the TCRdb table, and some are missing; sequencing was by immunoSEQ multiplex PCR. The data contain about 200,000 clones, around 85% of them singletons. The source material was peripheral blood. These receptors originate from a woman between 50 and 59 years old with acute or convalescent COVID-19. Both conserved end residues are part of each CDR3. Each record gives: clone size, J gene, D gene, V gene, CDR3 protein, CDR3 DNA. D genes are given only for firm matches. Not every row has a clone size; where given, it reads once, few, many or a size class.

>-|TRBJ1-2|TRBD1|TRBV4-1
CASSQNRGLVYGYTF
TGCGCCAGCAGCCAGAACAGGGGGCTCGTCTATGGCTACACCTTC
>few|TRBJ1-5|-|TRBV2
CASSLNMEQPQHF
TGTGCCAGCAGTCTGAACATGGAGCAGCCCCAGCATTTT
>-|TRBJ1-2|-|TRBV19
CASNHLLRTPDLYGYTF
TGTGCCAGTAACCATCTTCTGAGGACACCGGACCTCTATGGCTACACCTTC
>-|TRBJ2-3|TRBD2|TRBV24-1
CATRDPGTSGREDTQYF
TGTGCCACCAGAGACCCCGGGACTAGCGGGAGGGAAGATACGCAGTATTTT
>-|TRBJ2-7|-|TRBV30
CAWRTGYEQYF
TGTGCCTGGAGAACGGGGTACGAGCAGTACTTC
>-|TRBJ1-4|-|TRBV18
CASSPRTATNEKLFF
TGTGCCAGCTCACCACGGACAGCAACTAATGAAAAACTGTTTTTT
>-|TRBJ2-2|TRBD2|TRBV2
CASSYGLAVAPELFF
TGTGCCAGCAGCTACGGACTAGCGGTAGCCCCGGAGCTGTTTTTT
>-|TRBJ2-7|-|TRBV7-9
CASSLGSDEQYF
TGTGCCAGCAGCTTAGGCTCGGACGAGCAGTACTTC
>-|TRBJ2-1|-|TRBV10-1
CASSDRSRLGSEQFF
TGCGCCAGCAGTGACCGTTCCCGACTAGGCAGTGAGCAGTTCTTC
>-|TRBJ1-1|-|TRBV6-5
CASSPTTGENTEAFF
TGTGCCAGCAGTCCCACAACCGGGGAGAACACTGAAGCTTTCTTT
>-|TRBJ2-3|-|TRBV7-2
CASTAGFSTDTQYF
TGTGCCAGCACCGCAGGATTTAGCACAGATACGCAGTATTTT
>-|TRBJ1-6|-|TRBV6-4
CASSEYRNSPLHF
TGTGCCAGCAGTGAATACAGAAATTCACCCCTCCACTTT
>-|TRBJ1-3|-|TRBV5-6
CASSQSDRGHGTIYF
TGTGCCAGCAGCCAATCCGACAGAGGCCATGGTACCATATATTTT
>-|TRBJ2-3|TRBD2|TRBV6-2/TRBV6-3
CASSYERGAGTDTQYF
TGTGCCAGCAGTTACGAGCGGGGGGCCGGCACAGATACGCAGTATTTT
>-|TRBJ1-2|TRBD1|TRBV19
CASSTPGQGALRGYTF
TGTGCCAGTAGCACCCCGGGACAGGGGGCTTTGAGGGGCTACACCTTC
>once|TRBJ1-5|-|TRBV4-1
CASSQETGNDHQPQHF
TGCGCCAGCAGCCAAGAAACCGGGAATGATCATCAGCCCCAGCATTTT
>few|TRBJ2-2|-|TRBV7-9
CASSFLGGTGELFF
TGTGCCAGCAGCTTCCTAGGGGGCACCGGGGAGCTGTTTTTT
>once|TRBJ1-1|-|TRBV7-9
CASSLVPVNTEAFF
TGTGCCAGCAGCTTAGTCCCGGTAAACACTGAAGCTTTCTTT
>-|TRBJ2-3|TRBD2|TRBV19
CASSIPASGGLDFTDTQYF
TGTGCCAGTAGTATACCGGCTAGCGGGGGCCTCGATTTCACAGATACGCAGTATTTT
>-|TRBJ2-3|TRBD2|TRBV4-2
CASSQDWASGGIDTQYF
TGTGCCAGCAGCCAAGATTGGGCTAGCGGGGGCATAGATACGCAGTATTTT
>-|TRBJ1-6|TRBD1|TRBV13
CASSERTGHYNSPLHF
TGTGCCAGCAGCGAGCGGACAGGGCATTATAATTCACCCCTCCACTTT
>-|TRBJ2-1|-|TRBV6-5
CASSSQGYNEQFF
TGTGCCAGCAGTTCTCAGGGTTACAATGAGCAGTTCTTC
>-|TRBJ2-6|-|TRBV3-1/TRBV3-2
CASSLQGTGANVLTF
TGTGCCAGCAGCCTCCAGGGCACTGGGGCCAACGTCCTGACTTTC
>-|TRBJ1-6|TRBD1|TRBV10-3
CAISEPGQGGSPLHF
TGTGCCATCAGTGAGCCTGGACAGGGGGGTTCACCCCTCCACTTT
>-|TRBJ2-7|-|TRBV7-2
CASSLAYAVTYEQYF
TGTGCCAGCAGCTTAGCGTACGCGGTTACCTACGAGCAGTACTTC
>-|TRBJ2-1|-|TRBV19
CASSILLRDEQFF
TGTGCCAGTAGTATCCTTCTCCGCGATGAGCAGTTCTTC
>few|TRBJ2-7|TRBD1|TRBV5-1
CASSVNSGTGIYEQYF
TGCGCCAGCAGCGTAAACTCCGGGACAGGGATCTACGAGCAGTACTTC
>-|TRBJ2-7|TRBD2|TRBV9
CASSRGAGGNYEQYF
TGTGCCAGCAGCAGAGGAGCGGGGGGAAACTACGAGCAGTACTTC
>-|TRBJ1-4|TRBD1|TRBV5-1
CASSSPGGTNEKLFF
TGCGCCAGCAGCTCCCCAGGGGGAACTAATGAAAAACTGTTTTTT
>-|TRBJ2-1|-|TRBV5-1
CASSLAPYNEQFF
TGCGCCAGCAGCTTGGCCCCGTACAATGAGCAGTTCTTC
>-|TRBJ1-5|-|TRBV6-6
CASAAEGNQPQHF
TGTGCCAGCGCGGCGGAGGGGAATCAGCCCCAGCATTTT
>-|TRBJ1-1|-|TRBV14
CASSFQRGGGNTEAFF
TGTGCCAGCAGTTTTCAGAGGGGGGGCGGTAACACTGAAGCTTTCTTT
>-|TRBJ1-6|-|TRBV3-1/TRBV3-2
CASSQVSGANSPLHF
TGTGCCAGCAGCCAAGTTTCAGGGGCTAATTCACCCCTCCACTTT
>-|TRBJ2-1|-|TRBV5-1
CASSPGGSGVASSYNEQFF
TGCGCCAGCAGCCCTGGGGGTAGCGGCGTAGCCAGCTCCTACAATGAGCAGTTCTTC
>-|TRBJ1-1|TRBD1|TRBV11-2
CASSRPGTGNTEAFF
TGTGCCAGCAGCCGGCCCGGGACAGGAAACACTGAAGCTTTCTTT
>-|TRBJ1-3|-|TRBV12-3/TRBV12-4
CASRDSGNTIYF
TGTGCCAGCAGGGACAGCGGAAACACCATATATTTT
>-|TRBJ2-2|-|TRBV5-1
CASSFSGGGRTGELFF
TGCGCCAGCAGCTTTTCCGGAGGGGGCAGAACCGGGGAGCTGTTTTTT